This TCR beta chain came from a study of OX40 agonist ivuxolimab in advanced cancers. Study-level information: Ivuxolimab is an agonistic anti-OX40 (CD134) antibody, and patients were treated with it. Under the entry rules, prior anti-PD-1, anti-PD-L1 or anti-CTLA-4 therapy was allowed, and about 40% had some. Study results and limitations: CD4+ and CD8+ T cells in blood underwent clonal expansion by week 6 at 0.1 to 3.0 mg/kg.

Assay: immunoSEQ multiplex PCR; the TCRdb copy retains only in-frame clones and omits some. The table lists fewer than 100,000 clones, around nine tenths of them singletons. CDR1 and CDR2 from the germline V gene are MNHNS and SASEGT. The CDR3 covers 11 residues. The V gene lost 6 bases and the J gene lost 4 bases, with 5 bases spanning the gap. A word on this clone: Its cognate antigen is unknown.

This clonotype was obtained from an adult with an advanced solid tumor such as melanoma, head and neck, liver or kidney cancer. The material was CD4+ or CD8+ T cells sorted from blood, obtained in a trial of the OX40 agonist ivuxolimab. The genes are TRBV6-1 and TRBJ2-3; possibly TRBD1 or TRBD2 for D (5 bases each). CDR3 nucleotide sequence: TGTGCCAGCAGGGGGGCAGATACGCAGTATTTT. It is translated as CASRGADTQYF.